Shown below are 3 T cell receptor beta chains from a single sample sequenced in a study of OX40 agonist ivuxolimab in advanced cancers. Method: immunoSEQ multiplex PCR; TCRdb's copy keeps in-frame clones and lacks some. The table has about 47,000 clones, roughly 80% seen once; the top ten hold roughly 25%. Sequencing was performed on CD4+ or CD8+ T cells sorted from blood, taken in a trial of the OX40 agonist ivuxolimab. These receptors were collected from an adult with an advanced solid tumor such as melanoma, head and neck, liver or kidney cancer.

V and J are TRBV28 and TRBJ2-7; 8 bases map to TRBD1. CDR1 MDHEN and CDR2 SYDVKM come from the germline V gene. This CDR3 is 16 amino acids long. V lost 7 bases to trimming and J lost 3 bases; unmatched junction nucleotides: 14. CDR3 residues: CASTPDRALEGYEQYF. The CDR3 DNA follows: TGTGCCAGCACCCCGGACAGGGCACTGGAAGGCTACGAGCAGTACTTC. The variable domain in full, completed from reference TRBV28 and TRBJ2-7, reads DVKVTQSSRYLVKRTGEKVFLECVQDMDHENMFWYRQDPGLGLRLIYFSYDVKMKEKGDIPEGYSVSREKKERFSLILESASTNQTSMYLCASTPDRALEGYEQYFGPGTRLTVT.

This chain links TRBV28 with TRBJ2-1; 8 nucleotides agree with TRBD2. CDR1 is MDHEN, CDR2 SYDVKM, per germline. This CDR3 is built from 18 residues. Germline trimming cut 4 bases from V and 0 bases from J; bases unmatched to any gene: 11. The CDR3 DNA reads TGTGCCAGCAGTTGGAGTAGCGGGAAGAAGAGCTCCTACAATGAGCAGTTCTTC. It is translated as CASSWSSGKKSSYNEQFF.

This clone appeared a few times. The chain combines TRBV28 with TRBJ1-5, with 11 bases aligning to TRBD1. V was pared by 2 bases and J by 7 bases, with 4 bases of the junction left unmatched. Per the germline V gene, CDR1 is MDHEN and CDR2 is SYDVKM. This CDR3 is built from 15 residues. The chain's CDR3 is CASSLTGQGGQPQHF. CDR3 DNA sequence: TGTGCCAGCAGTTTAACGGGACAGGGGGGGCAGCCCCAGCATTTT.